This T cell receptor beta chain was captured by sequencing in a study of post-analysis software for immune sequencing data. Study-level information: Multiple sclerosis in the patients followed relapsing-remitting, secondary progressive and progressive-relapsing courses.

Unique molecular identifiers were carried by the TCR beta cDNA libraries. Each CDR3 protein gets one entry after TCRdb re-called the PCR reads with MiXCR. Among about 820,000 distinct CDR3 sequences listed, 53% were seen once. The sequencing sample was made of blood. The source of this sequence is a girl under 18 with multiple sclerosis.

The CDR3 loop reads CASSPRQQANYGYTF. The CDR3 region has the DNA TGTGCCAGCAGCCCCCGACAGCAAGCTAACTATGGCTACACCTTC. J is TRBJ1-2 and V is TRBV3-1; D perhaps matches TRBD1 (5 bases). Germline-derived CDR1 and CDR2 are LGHDT and YNNKEL (reference sequence). This CDR3 region has 15 residues. V lost 4 bases to trimming and J lost 0 bases, with 12 bases between them.